One and the same sample provided the 8 T cell receptor beta chains below, sequenced in a study of blood T cell repertoires in COVID-19. The data were produced by immunoSEQ multiplex PCR, yet TCRdb's version contains in-frame clones alone and is incomplete. The table has about 48,000 clones, about 83% seen once. The specimen was peripheral blood. The receptors were sampled from a woman between 55 and 75 years old with acute or convalescent COVID-19.

This clone showed up just once. This rearrangement joins TRBV11-2 to TRBJ2-5, with D perhaps matching TRBD2 (6 bases). CDR3 length: 13 amino acids. Germline loops: CDR1 SGHAT, CDR2 FQNNGV. Deletions cut 1 base from V and 4 bases from J, with 7 bases between. The CDR3 loop reads CASSLAGVETQYF. The CDR3 region has the DNA TGTGCCAGCAGCTTAGCGGGAGTAGAGACCCAGTACTTC.

V gene TRBV6-2 or TRBV6-3 combines with J gene TRBJ2-5; 11 nucleotides match TRBD2. Germline V gene lookup returns CDR1 MNHEY and CDR2 SVGEGT. The CDR3 totals 18 residues. The junction had 15 bases not matched to a gene; V was cut back by 5 bases and J by 4 bases. CDR3 in amino acids: CASSGKPLAGGPLETQYF. CDR3 DNA: TGTGCCAGCAGTGGGAAGCCGTTAGCGGGAGGGCCATTAGAGACCCAGTACTTC.

The rearrangement joins TRBV5-1 to TRBJ1-1; TRBD1 might be the D (5 bases). This CDR3 is built from 14 residues. Germline CDR1 SGHRS, CDR2 YFSETQ. V lost 3 bases to trimming and J lost 1 base, with 10 bases between them. The CDR3 loop is CASSSIGGNTEAFF. DNA for the CDR3: TGCGCCAGCAGCTCGATCGGGGGGAACACTGAAGCTTTCTTT.

This clone was counted only a few times. The chain has TRBV5-5 and TRBJ1-3; no reliable D call. Between the trimmed V and J ends, which lost 6 bases and 1 base, there was a span of 8 bases. CDR1 is SGHKS and CDR2 is YYEKEE in the germline V gene (reference sequence). The CDR3 has 13 amino acids. The CDR3 region is CASMRGSGNTIYF. CDR3 nucleotide sequence: TGTGCCAGCATGCGGGGTTCTGGAAACACCATATATTTT.

The gene calls are TRBV6-6 and TRBJ2-1, with D perhaps TRBD2 (7 bases). The V gene's germline CDR1 is MNHNY and CDR2 SVGAGI (reference sequence). This CDR3 is 16 amino acids long. The V end lost 6 bases, the J end lost 7 bases, and 22 bases lay between the germline ends. The CDR3 DNA sequence: TGTGCCAGCAGGCCTCTTGTAGGGGGGGGGCTGAATGAGCAGTTCTTC. As protein: CASRPLVGGGLNEQFF.

This chain joins TRBV5-5 and TRBJ2-1; the match to TRBD2 covers 7 bases. CDR3 length: 16 amino acids. Germline CDR1 reads SGHKS; CDR2 reads YYEKEE (reference sequence). After removal of 1 base from V and 0 bases from J, the junction contained 4 bases not matched to a gene. This CDR3 is CASSLLASGSYNEQFF. In nucleotides, the CDR3 is TGTGCCAGCAGCTTGTTGGCTAGCGGCTCCTACAATGAGCAGTTCTTC.

The V and J genes are TRBV6-5 and TRBJ2-2, with 10 bases fitting TRBD2. Unmatched junction bases numbered 7, after V lost 8 bases and J lost 4 bases. Germline loops: CDR1 MNHEY, CDR2 SVGAGI. The CDR3 loop spans 15 amino acids. CDR3 nucleotide sequence: TGTGCCAGCGGACTAGGACTAGCGGTCACCGGGGAGCTGTTTTTT. It translates to CASGLGLAVTGELFF.

This chain joins TRBV6-1 and TRBJ1-5; D may be TRBD1 (5 bases). CDR1 and CDR2 (germline): MNHNS, SASEGT. Trimming took off 1 base at V and 1 base at J, with 20 bases between the two ends. The CDR3 has 19 amino acids. CDR3 sequence (DNA): TGTGCCAGCAGTGAAGAGGTAGCAGGCTTTTGGGGCAGCAATCAGCCCCAGCATTTT. This codes for CASSEEVAGFWGSNQPQHF.